The rows below give T cell receptor beta chains drawn from one sample of a study of T-cell reconstitution after alpha-beta-depleted transplantation in children. Each CDR3 protein gets one entry after TCRdb re-called the PCR reads with MiXCR. The data show about 400,000 distinct CDR3 sequences, with 20% seen just once and less than 4.5% held by the top ten. The source material was PBMCs from the stem cell graft donor, sampled from the stem cell graft. The source is a human donor who donated a stem cell graft to a child with acute myeloid leukemia. Both conserved end residues are part of each CDR3. A clone size is listed for some rows: how often the clone was seen (once, few, many), or a class if it is expanded.

j_call v_call clone_size cdr3_aa
TRBJ2-1 TRBV5-5 few CASSFGLTPYNEQFF
TRBJ2-1 TRBV6-5 many CASSDDNEQFF
TRBJ2-1 TRBV18 . CASSPGTGSGHEQFF
TRBJ2-5 TRBV12-3/TRBV12-4 many CASSRTPRTEETQYF
TRBJ2-7 TRBV5-1 . CASHDPTVSSYEQYF
TRBJ2-3 TRBV9 . CASSGGLAGETDTQYF
TRBJ2-7 TRBV7-2 few CASSPMRESYEQYF
TRBJ2-7 TRBV21-1 few CASSRHRGPSSYEQYF
TRBJ2-1 TRBV6-1 . CASSGKTTSGRAKSYNKQFF
TRBJ2-7 TRBV20-1 many CSAGEPGYTYEQYF
TRBJ1-5 TRBV18 . CASSPFGLQPQHF
TRBJ2-7 TRBV6-2/TRBV6-3 . CASSPQGAGGGYEQYF
TRBJ2-1 TRBV12-3/TRBV12-4 . CASIKGGEGEQFF
TRBJ1-1 TRBV7-2 few CASSLTWDRASTEAFF
TRBJ1-1 TRBV18 . CASSPVTGLNTEAFF
TRBJ2-2 TRBV12-3/TRBV12-4 few CASTTGPLGELFF
TRBJ2-7 TRBV28 few CASSFWSLAGGSYEQYF
TRBJ1-5 TRBV2 few CASSEAKYQPQHF
TRBJ2-3 TRBV21-1 . CASSKVGGTSPGDTQYF
TRBJ1-2 TRBV20-1 many CSVNSYGYTF
TRBJ2-4 TRBV24-1 few CATTQDRENIQYF
TRBJ2-7 TRBV6-5 . CASSYGTSSMYEQYF
TRBJ2-7 TRBV29-1 many CSVDASLGYEQYF
TRBJ2-2 TRBV27 few CASSLLAGPNTGELFF
TRBJ2-7 TRBV7-6 . CASSLGQGDHYEQYF
TRBJ2-1 TRBV4-3 many CASSLTGPGDNEQFF
TRBJ2-3 TRBV5-1 . CASSLGPPVADTQYF
TRBJ2-3 TRBV5-1 . CASSLLAGGPVDTQYF
TRBJ2-7 TRBV20-1 many CSARDPFGGRAYEQYF
TRBJ2-5 TRBV24-1 . CATSASSGADQETQYF
TRBJ2-7 TRBV20-1 many CSARDVADHSYEQYF
TRBJ2-7 TRBV20-1 many CSASGTGSYEQYF
TRBJ2-7 TRBV27 many CASSPGLSSYEQYF
TRBJ2-7 TRBV28 few CASSNGGAGIEQYF
TRBJ2-1 TRBV20-1 . CSATEWDEQFF
TRBJ1-2 TRBV27 . CASSSQGEGYTF
TRBJ2-7 TRBV24-1 . CATSSGQGAYEQYF
TRBJ2-5 TRBV29-1 . CSVDISVTLKQETQYF
TRBJ2-7 TRBV10-3 many CAISESVTHYEQYF
TRBJ2-5 TRBV27 . CASSSVGTSGILQETQYF
TRBJ2-3 TRBV6-5 . CASSYLTSGSVSDTQYF
TRBJ2-2 TRBV24-1 . CATSLGRELFF
TRBJ2-7 TRBV20-1 . CSAPPTSVSYEQYF
TRBJ2-7 TRBV12-3/TRBV12-4 . CASRGTSGSWYEQYF
TRBJ1-6 TRBV15 . CATSREGFDNSPLHF
TRBJ1-2 TRBV12-3/TRBV12-4 once CASRSGSGYGYTF
TRBJ2-2 TRBV11-1 many CASSPNSGIGTGELFF
TRBJ2-3 TRBV4-3 . CASSQGNGQVTDTQYF
TRBJ2-3 TRBV7-9 few CASSLYNSADTQYF
TRBJ2-7 TRBV7-2 many CASSPGFPYEQYF
TRBJ2-1 TRBV5-8 . CASSPDRRLYNEQFF
TRBJ1-5 TRBV4-1 few CASSQRQGGQPQHF
TRBJ2-7 TRBV27 many CASSLTPVVGSYEQYF
TRBJ2-5 TRBV28 . CASSLSPSGAQETQYF
TRBJ1-1 TRBV29-1 . CSVERGGTEAFF
TRBJ2-3 TRBV6-2/TRBV6-3 . CASSFEDRGATDTQYF
TRBJ2-1 TRBV25-1 few CASSAFRGLAGIYNEQFF
TRBJ2-7 TRBV3-1 . CASSQGEGEQYF
TRBJ1-2 TRBV20-1 many CSARDEGSPYGYTF
TRBJ2-1 TRBV5-1 . CASSSRLAGGMLDEQFF